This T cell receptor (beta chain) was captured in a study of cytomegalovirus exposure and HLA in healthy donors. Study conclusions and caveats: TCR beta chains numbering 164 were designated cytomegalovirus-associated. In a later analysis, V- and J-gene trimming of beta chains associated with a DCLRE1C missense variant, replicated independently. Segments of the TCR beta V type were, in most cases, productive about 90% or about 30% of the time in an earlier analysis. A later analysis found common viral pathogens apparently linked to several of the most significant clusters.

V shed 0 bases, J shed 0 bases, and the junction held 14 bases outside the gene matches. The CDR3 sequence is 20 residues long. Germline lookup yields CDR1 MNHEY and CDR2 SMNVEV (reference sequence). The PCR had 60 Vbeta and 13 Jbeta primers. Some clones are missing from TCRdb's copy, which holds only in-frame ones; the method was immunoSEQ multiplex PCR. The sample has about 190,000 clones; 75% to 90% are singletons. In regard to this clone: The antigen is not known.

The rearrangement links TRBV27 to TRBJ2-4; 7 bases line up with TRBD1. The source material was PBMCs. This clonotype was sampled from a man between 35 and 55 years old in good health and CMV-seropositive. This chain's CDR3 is CASSLSVKGASELAKNIQYF. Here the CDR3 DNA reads TGTGCCAGCAGTTTATCGGTAAAGGGGGCGAGCGAACTAGCCAAAAACATTCAGTACTTC.